The 24 T cell receptor beta chains below come from one sample, sequenced in a study of control samples from healthy donors and cancer patients. The method was immunoSEQ multiplex PCR; TCRdb's version includes in-frame clones alone and lacks a portion of them. Among 90,000 to 110,000 clones listed, 75% to 90% were seen once. The source material was blood. Receptors originate from a woman aged 45-65 years in good health.

V is TRBV4-1 and J is TRBJ2-5, with TRBD2 as a possible D gene (7 bases). The CDR3 consists of 16 residues. The V end lost 6 bases, the J end lost 5 bases, and 22 bases lay between the germline ends. Germline CDR1 MGHRA, CDR2 YSYEKL. CDR3 loop: CASRPMGRGLGETQYF. The DNA for the CDR3 is TGCGCCAGCAGGCCAATGGGGCGGGGGCTAGGGGAGACCCAGTACTTC.

With respect to this clone: Different DNA sequences within this sample yield the same CDR3. The chain links TRBV19 to TRBJ2-7; no reliable D call. The CDR3 runs to 12 residues. V lost 1 base, J lost 4 bases, and 5 bases lay in between. Germline-derived CDR1 and CDR2 are LNHDA and SQIVND (reference sequence). The CDR3 protein is CASSIVGYEQYF. CDR3 bases: TGTGCCAGTAGTATAGTTGGGTACGAGCAGTACTTC. The full variable domain, rest sourced from reference TRBV19 and TRBJ2-7, is DGGITQSPKYLFRKEGQNVTLSCEQNLNHDAMYWYRQDPGQGLRLIYYSQIVNDFQKGDIAEGYSVSREKKESFPLTVTSAQKNPTAFYLCASSIVGYEQYFGPGTRLTVT.

This chain uses TRBV11-2 with TRBJ1-1, with unresolved D. Trimming took off 2 bases at V and 0 bases at J, with 13 bases between the two ends. Germline CDR1 reads SGHAT; CDR2 reads FQNNGV. The CDR3 consists of 16 residues. The CDR3 sequence is CASSLPYEEVNTEAFF. The CDR3 region has the DNA TGTGCCAGCAGCTTACCCTACGAGGAGGTGAACACTGAAGCTTTCTTT.

CDR3 coding DNA: TGTGCCAGCTCGCCTCGACTGGAAGGGGGAGCTTTCTTT. Translation gives CASSPRLEGGAFF. The rearrangement joins TRBV18 to TRBJ1-1, with D tentatively TRBD1 (6 bases). Germline V gene lookup returns CDR1 KGHSH and CDR2 LQKENI. V was shortened by 6 bases and J by 10 bases, with 18 bases between the two germline ends. The CDR3 totals 13 residues.

The chain recombines TRBV3-1 (or the pseudogene TRBV3-2) with TRBJ1-1; D unresolved. This CDR3 contains 14 residues. The V gene lost 0 bases and the J gene lost 4 bases, with 9 bases spanning the gap. Germline-derived CDR1 and CDR2 are LGHDT and YNNKEL (reference sequence). CDR3 DNA sequence: TGTGCCAGCAGCCAAGAGGGTGGGAGCACTGAAGCTTTCTTT. It is translated as CASSQEGGSTEAFF.

The chain couples TRBV2 to TRBJ1-5, with D tentatively TRBD1 (5 bases). The V and J ends lost 6 bases and 3 bases respectively, with 15 bases between them. Germline CDR1 and CDR2: SNHLY and FYNNEI. This CDR3 spans 15 amino acids. The CDR3 reads CASRGTRGSNQPQHF. The CDR3, as DNA: TGTGCCAGCAGGGGGACCAGAGGTTCCAATCAGCCCCAGCATTTT.

This clone turned up a few times. The V gene is TRBV14, the J gene TRBJ2-7; TRBD2 matches 11 bases. V dropped 1 base and J dropped 2; count of bases not matched to a gene: 7. The CDR3 contains 17 residues. The germline V gene has CDR1 SGHDN and CDR2 FVKESK. In DNA form, the CDR3 reads TGTGCCAGCAGCCAAGGGGTGCTAGCGGGAGGCACCTACGAGCAGTACGTC. This sequence encodes CASSQGVLAGGTYEQYV.

The chain couples TRBV2 to TRBJ1-2, with 9 bases lining up with TRBD1. The length of the CDR3 is 15 residues. Per germline, CDR1 SNHLY and CDR2 FYNNEI. Trimming at V came to 7 bases and at J to 6 bases, leaving 12 bases not matched to a gene. The CDR3 protein is CASTRDRERGHGYTF. The CDR3 coding sequence is TGTGCCAGCACCAGGGACAGGGAAAGAGGCCATGGCTACACCTTC.

The V and J genes are TRBV18 and TRBJ2-5, with D tentatively TRBD1 (5 bases). The CDR3 has 15 amino acids. Germline CDR1 reads KGHSH; CDR2 reads LQKENI. The V and J ends lost 6 bases and 1 base respectively, with 15 bases between them. The CDR3 DNA is TGTGCCAGCTCCCAGATATTACAGGCCCAAGAGACCCAGTACTTC. Encoded protein: CASSQILQAQETQYF.

This sequence joins TRBV7-9 and TRBJ2-7; possible D gene TRBD1, 6 bases. Germline CDR1 is SEHNR and CDR2 is FQNEAQ (reference sequence). V was trimmed by 2 bases and J by 4 bases, leaving 24 bases between them. CDR3 size: 18 residues. DNA of the CDR3: TGTGCCAGCAGCTTAAAAGGTCGGGCTGGGGACATAACGTACGAGCAGTACTTC. This translates into CASSLKGRAGDITYEQYF.

J is TRBJ2-5 and V is TRBV29-1, with no clear D. Trimming took 2 bases from V and 5 from J, leaving 21 bases between them. Germline loops: CDR1 SQVTM, CDR2 ANQGSEA. The CDR3 totals 16 residues. The CDR3 region is CSVETLGIPNGETQYF. The CDR3, as DNA: TGCAGCGTTGAAACTCTAGGAATCCCGAATGGGGAGACCCAGTACTTC.

This chain links TRBV27 with TRBJ1-2; possibly TRBD1 for D (5 bases). CDR1 is MNHEY and CDR2 is SMNVEV in the germline V gene (reference sequence). Trimming cost V 6 bases and J 10 bases, with 24 bases left between them. This CDR3 has 15 amino acids. CDR3 in amino acids: CASRTARTSRLDYTF. CDR3 DNA sequence: TGTGCCAGCAGAACCGCACGGACAAGCCGCTTGGACTACACCTTC.

The chain joins TRBV4-1 to TRBJ2-1, with D possibly being TRBD1 (5 bases). This CDR3 has 16 residues. V shed 0 bases and J shed 6 bases, with 15 bases lying between them. Germline CDR1 reads MGHRA; CDR2 reads YSYEKL. The DNA of the CDR3 is TGCGCCAGCAGCCAAGAACAGGAGCCGTACCGCAATGAGCAGTTCTTC. Its protein product is CASSQEQEPYRNEQFF.

The rearrangement uses TRBV2 and TRBJ2-3; D unresolved. The CDR3 consists of 14 residues. The V end lost 1 base, the J end lost 7 bases, and 12 bases lay between the germline ends. The V gene's germline CDR1 is SNHLY and CDR2 FYNNEI. In nucleotides, the CDR3 is TGTGCCAGCAGTGAAGGAGTTATGTTATATACGCAGTATTTT. It specifies CASSEGVMLYTQYF.

This sequence joins TRBV6-5 and TRBJ2-1; 15 nucleotides line up with TRBD2. CDR3 length equals 13 residues. CDR1 is MNHEY and CDR2 is SVGAGI in the germline V gene. V lost 9 bases to trimming and J lost 11 bases; unmatched junction nucleotides: 5. Written as DNA, the CDR3 is TGTGCCAGAAAGGGACTAGCGGGGGGAAAGCAGTTCTTC. It codes for CARKGLAGGKQFF.

The chain uses TRBV2 and TRBJ2-7, with D hard to call. The CDR3 covers 13 residues. Looked up from germline, CDR1 is SNHLY and CDR2 is FYNNEI. V lost 8 bases and J 3 bases, leaving 14 bases between the germline ends. The CDR3 sequence is CASAVRQIYEQYF. Written as DNA, the CDR3 is TGTGCCAGCGCCGTGCGGCAGATCTACGAGCAGTACTTC.

There are many counts of this clone. The V call is TRBV5-1, the J call TRBJ2-1, with TRBD2 identical over 9 bases. Germline V gene lookup returns CDR1 SGHRS and CDR2 YFSETQ. V gave up 7 bases and J gave up 7 bases; unmatched junction bases: 15. CDR3 size: 16 residues. Here the CDR3 reads CASGGGLATIYNEQFF. CDR3 bases: TGCGCCAGCGGGGGAGGACTAGCGACAATCTATAATGAGCAGTTCTTC.

This clone showed up just a few times. The gene calls are TRBV7-9 and TRBJ2-2; D unclear. Germline CDR1 is SEHNR and CDR2 is FQNEAQ (reference sequence). With 4 bases removed from V and 5 bases from J, the gap between germline ends came to 8 bases. There are 13 residues in the CDR3. The CDR3 sequence: CASSSSLTGELFF. The CDR3 region has the DNA TGTGCCAGCAGCTCATCTTTAACCGGGGAGCTGTTTTTT.

The chain carries TRBV3-1 (or the pseudogene TRBV3-2) and TRBJ2-3; D not resolved. The V end lost 1 base, the J end lost 6 bases, and 14 bases lay between the germline ends. The CDR3 is made up of 15 amino acids. CDR1 and CDR2 (germline): LGHDT, YNNKEL (reference sequence). In DNA form, the CDR3 reads TGTGCCAGCAGCCAAGGTGAGCCTCTTAAGGATACGCAGTATTTT. Its protein product is CASSQGEPLKDTQYF.

V is TRBV5-4 and J is TRBJ1-2; 8 bases align to TRBD1. Germline CDR1 is SGHNT and CDR2 is YYREEE (reference sequence). The CDR3 runs 16 residues. V was clipped by 1 base and J by 1 base; unmatched bases: 6. The CDR3: CASSLRAGGLNYGYTF. The CDR3 region has the DNA TGTGCCAGCAGCTTGCGGGCAGGGGGCCTTAACTATGGCTACACCTTC.

The chain carries TRBV7-8 and TRBJ2-7; 7 nucleotides agree with TRBD1. The V segment lost 5 bases and the J segment 3 bases; nucleotides outside the gene matches: 4. The CDR3 runs 13 residues. Germline values: CDR1 SGHVS, CDR2 FQNEAQ. This CDR3 is CASSVRTGYEQYV. As DNA, the CDR3 is TGTGCCAGCAGCGTGAGGACAGGCTACGAGCAGTACGTC.

J is TRBJ2-5 and V is TRBV25-1; 7 bases match TRBD2. The germline gives CDR1 MGHDK, CDR2 SYGVNS. The ends lost 1 base at V and 4 bases at J; junction bases unmatched: 3. The CDR3 is made up of 14 amino acids. The CDR3 spells CASSEWGGRETQYF. The CDR3, as DNA: TGTGCCAGCAGTGAATGGGGAGGGAGAGAGACCCAGTACTTC.

V gene TRBV9 combines with J gene TRBJ2-4; D might be TRBD1 (7 bases). The CDR3 runs to 15 residues. Deletions cut 0 bases from V and 8 bases from J, with 15 bases between. Germline V CDR1 and CDR2: SGDLS, YYNGEE. The CDR3 DNA reads as TGTGCCAGCAGCGTAGCGGAGGGGGCGCGATACATTCAGTACTTC. This translates into CASSVAEGARYIQYF.

This chain joins TRBV5-5 and TRBJ1-6; D gene unclear. The CDR3 covers 16 residues. V lost 4 bases and J 0 bases, leaving 11 bases between the germline ends. CDR1 is SGHKS and CDR2 is YYEKEE in the germline V gene (reference sequence). This CDR3 reads CASSPGDSSYNSPLHF. DNA for the CDR3: TGTGCCAGCAGCCCCGGGGATAGCTCCTATAATTCACCCCTCCACTTT.